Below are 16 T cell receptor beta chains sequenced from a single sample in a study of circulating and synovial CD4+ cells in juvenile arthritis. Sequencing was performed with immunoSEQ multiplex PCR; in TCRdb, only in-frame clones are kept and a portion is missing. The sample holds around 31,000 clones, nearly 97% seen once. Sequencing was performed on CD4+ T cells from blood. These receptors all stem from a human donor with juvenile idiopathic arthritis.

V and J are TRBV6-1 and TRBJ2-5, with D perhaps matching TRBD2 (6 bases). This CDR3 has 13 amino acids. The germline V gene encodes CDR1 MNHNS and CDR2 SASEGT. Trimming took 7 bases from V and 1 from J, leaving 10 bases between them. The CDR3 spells CASIFSGQETQYF. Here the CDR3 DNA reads TGTGCCAGCATCTTTAGCGGCCAAGAGACCCAGTACTTC.

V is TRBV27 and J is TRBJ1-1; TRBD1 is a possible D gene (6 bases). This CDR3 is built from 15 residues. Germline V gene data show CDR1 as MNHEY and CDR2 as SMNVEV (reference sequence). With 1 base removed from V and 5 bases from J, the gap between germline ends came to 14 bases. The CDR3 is CASSLLNRARTEAFF. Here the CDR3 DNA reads TGTGCCAGCAGTTTATTAAACAGGGCGAGAACTGAAGCTTTCTTT.

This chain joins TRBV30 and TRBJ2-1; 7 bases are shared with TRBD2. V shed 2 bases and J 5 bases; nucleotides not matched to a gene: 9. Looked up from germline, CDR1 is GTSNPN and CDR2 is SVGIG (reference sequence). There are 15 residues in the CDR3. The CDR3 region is CAWSRQREGHNEQFF. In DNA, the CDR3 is TGTGCCTGGAGTAGACAGCGGGAAGGACACAATGAGCAGTTCTTC.

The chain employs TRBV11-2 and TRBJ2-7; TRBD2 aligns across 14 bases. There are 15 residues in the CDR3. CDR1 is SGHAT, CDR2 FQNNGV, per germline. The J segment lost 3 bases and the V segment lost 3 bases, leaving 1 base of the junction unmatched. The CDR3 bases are TGTGCCAGCAGCTTCGGGACTAGCGGGAGCTACGAGCAGTACTTC. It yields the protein CASSFGTSGSYEQYF. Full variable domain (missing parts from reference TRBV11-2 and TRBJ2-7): EAGVAQSPRYKIIEKRQSVAFWCNPISGHATLYWYQQILGQGPKLLIQFQNNGVVDDSQLPKDRFSAERLKGVDSTLKIQPAKLEDSAVYLCASSFGTSGSYEQYFGPGTRLTVT.

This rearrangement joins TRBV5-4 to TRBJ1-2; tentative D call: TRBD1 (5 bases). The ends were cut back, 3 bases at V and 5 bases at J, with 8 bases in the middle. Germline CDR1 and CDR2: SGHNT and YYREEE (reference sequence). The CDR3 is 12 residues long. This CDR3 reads CASSSAGYGYTF. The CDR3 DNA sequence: TGTGCCAGCAGCTCCGCAGGGTATGGCTACACCTTC.

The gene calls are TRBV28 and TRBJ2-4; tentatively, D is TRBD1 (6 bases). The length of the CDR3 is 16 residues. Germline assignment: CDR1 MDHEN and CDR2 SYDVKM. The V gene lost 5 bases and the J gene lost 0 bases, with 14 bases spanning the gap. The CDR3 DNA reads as TGTGCCAGCAGTGAAGTCCGGGACATAGCCAAAAACATTCAGTACTTC. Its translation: CASSEVRDIAKNIQYF.

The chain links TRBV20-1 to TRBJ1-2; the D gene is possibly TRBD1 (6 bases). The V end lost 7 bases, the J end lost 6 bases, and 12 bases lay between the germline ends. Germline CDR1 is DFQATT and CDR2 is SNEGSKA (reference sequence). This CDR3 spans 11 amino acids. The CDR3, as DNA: TGCAGTGTTTACAGGGTAGATGGCTACACCTTC. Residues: CSVYRVDGYTF.

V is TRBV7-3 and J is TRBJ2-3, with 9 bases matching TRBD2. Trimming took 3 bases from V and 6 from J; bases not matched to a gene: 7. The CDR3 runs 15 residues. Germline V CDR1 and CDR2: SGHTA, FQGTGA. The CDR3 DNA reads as TGTGCCAGCAGCTTGCTGACTAGCGGTCCCGATACGCAGTATTTT. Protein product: CASSLLTSGPDTQYF.

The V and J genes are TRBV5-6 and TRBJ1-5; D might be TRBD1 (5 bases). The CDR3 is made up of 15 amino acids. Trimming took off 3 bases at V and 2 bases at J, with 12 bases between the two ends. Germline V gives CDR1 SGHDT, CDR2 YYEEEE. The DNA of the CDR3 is TGTGCCAGCAGCTCAATGGGGGGGGGCAATCAGCCCCAGCATTTT. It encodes CASSSMGGGNQPQHF.

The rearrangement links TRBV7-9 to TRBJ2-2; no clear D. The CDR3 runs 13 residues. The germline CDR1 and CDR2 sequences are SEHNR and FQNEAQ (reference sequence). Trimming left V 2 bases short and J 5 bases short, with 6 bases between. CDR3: CASSLRSTGELFF. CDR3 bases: TGTGCCAGCAGCTTACGGAGTACCGGGGAGCTGTTTTTT.

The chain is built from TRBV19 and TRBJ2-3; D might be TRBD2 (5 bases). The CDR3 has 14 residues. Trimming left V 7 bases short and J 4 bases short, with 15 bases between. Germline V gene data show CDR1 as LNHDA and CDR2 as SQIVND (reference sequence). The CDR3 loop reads CASTDGLIADTQYF. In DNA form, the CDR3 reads TGTGCCAGTACCGACGGACTGATCGCAGATACGCAGTATTTT.

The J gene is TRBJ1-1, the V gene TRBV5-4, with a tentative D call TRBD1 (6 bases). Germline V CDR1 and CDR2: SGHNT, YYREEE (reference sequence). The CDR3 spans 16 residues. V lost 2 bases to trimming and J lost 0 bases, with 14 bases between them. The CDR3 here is CASSFGGSSLNTEAFF. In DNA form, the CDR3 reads TGTGCCAGCAGCTTTGGGGGCTCAAGCCTGAACACTGAAGCTTTCTTT.

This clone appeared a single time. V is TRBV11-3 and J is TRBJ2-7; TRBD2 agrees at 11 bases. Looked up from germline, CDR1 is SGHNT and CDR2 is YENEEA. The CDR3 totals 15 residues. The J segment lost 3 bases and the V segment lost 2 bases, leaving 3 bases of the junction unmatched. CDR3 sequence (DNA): TGTGCCAGCAGCTTACATGGGACTAGCGGCTACGAGCAGTACTTC. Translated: CASSLHGTSGYEQYF.

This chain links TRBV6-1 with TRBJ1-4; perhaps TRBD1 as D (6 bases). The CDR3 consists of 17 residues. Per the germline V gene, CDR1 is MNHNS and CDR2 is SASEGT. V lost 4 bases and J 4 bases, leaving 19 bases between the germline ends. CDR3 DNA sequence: TGTGCCAGCAGTGCCCGTGGGGGCAGGGGTAGTAATGAAAAACTGTTTTTT. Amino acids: CASSARGGRGSNEKLFF.

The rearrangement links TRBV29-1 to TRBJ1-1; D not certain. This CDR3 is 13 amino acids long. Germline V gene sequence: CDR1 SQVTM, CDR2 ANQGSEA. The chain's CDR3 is CTVVRRMNTEAFF. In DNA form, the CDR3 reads TGCACCGTGGTTCGGAGAATGAACACTGAAGCTTTCTTT.

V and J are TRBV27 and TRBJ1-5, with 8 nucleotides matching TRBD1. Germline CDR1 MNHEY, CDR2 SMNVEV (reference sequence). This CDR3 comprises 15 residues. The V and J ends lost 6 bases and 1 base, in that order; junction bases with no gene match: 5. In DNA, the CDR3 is TGTGCCAGCAGCCTTGACAGGGGAAGCAATCAGCCCCAGCATTTT. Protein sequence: CASSLDRGSNQPQHF.